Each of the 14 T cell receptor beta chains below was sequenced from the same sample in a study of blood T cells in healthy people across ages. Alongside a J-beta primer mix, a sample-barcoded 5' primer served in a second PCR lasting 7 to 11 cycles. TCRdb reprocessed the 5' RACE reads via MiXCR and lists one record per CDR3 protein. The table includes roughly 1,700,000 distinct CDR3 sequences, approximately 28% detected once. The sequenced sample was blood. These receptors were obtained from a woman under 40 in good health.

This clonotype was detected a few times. CDR3 nucleotide sequence: TGCGCCAGCAGTCTTGTGAGGGCTAGCGGGTACAATGAGCAGTTCTTC. This encodes CASSLVRASGYNEQFF. This chain connects TRBV5-1 to TRBJ2-1; 8 bases agree with TRBD2. The CDR3 is 16 amino acids. Germline V gene data show CDR1 as SGHRS and CDR2 as YFSETQ. V was pared by 5 bases and J by 4 bases, with 11 bases of the junction left unmatched.

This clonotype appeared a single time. This CDR3 is CASGQGRTQYF. In DNA form, the CDR3 reads TGCGCCAGCGGCCAGGGGCGTACGCAGTATTTT. The gene calls are TRBV5-1 and TRBJ2-3; D might be TRBD1 (6 bases). The CDR3 covers 11 residues. CDR1 is SGHRS, CDR2 YFSETQ, per germline. Trimming took off 7 bases at V and 8 bases at J, with 11 bases between the two ends.

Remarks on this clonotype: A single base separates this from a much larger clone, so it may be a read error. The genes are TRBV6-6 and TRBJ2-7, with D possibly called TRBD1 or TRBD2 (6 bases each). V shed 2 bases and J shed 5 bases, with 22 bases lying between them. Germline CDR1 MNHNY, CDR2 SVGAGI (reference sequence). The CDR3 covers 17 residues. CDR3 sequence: CASSYNRGGRKCHEQYF. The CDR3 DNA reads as TGTGCCAGCAGTTACAATCGAGGGGGGCGTAAATGCCACGAGCAGTACTTC.

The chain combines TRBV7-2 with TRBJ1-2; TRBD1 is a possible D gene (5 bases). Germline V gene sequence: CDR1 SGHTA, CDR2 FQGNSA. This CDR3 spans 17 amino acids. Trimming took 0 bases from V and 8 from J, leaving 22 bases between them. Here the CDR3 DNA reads TGTGCCAGCAGCTTAGCGTCTTCAGGGACCTATGCCGGAGGCTACACCTTC. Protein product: CASSLASSGTYAGGYTF.

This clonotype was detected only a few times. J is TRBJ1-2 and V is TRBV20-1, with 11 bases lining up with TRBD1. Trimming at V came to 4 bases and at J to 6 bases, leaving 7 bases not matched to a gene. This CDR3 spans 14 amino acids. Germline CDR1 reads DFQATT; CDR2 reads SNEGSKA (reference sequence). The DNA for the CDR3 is TGCAGTGCTATGGGACAGGGGGTGGTCAATGGCTACACCTTC. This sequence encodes CSAMGQGVVNGYTF.

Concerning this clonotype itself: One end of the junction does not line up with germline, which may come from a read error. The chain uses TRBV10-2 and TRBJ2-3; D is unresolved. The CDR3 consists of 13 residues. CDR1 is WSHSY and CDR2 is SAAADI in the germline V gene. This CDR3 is CASSPTPTDMQYF. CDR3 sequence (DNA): TGCGCCAGCAGCCCGACCCCCACAGATATGCAGTATTTT.

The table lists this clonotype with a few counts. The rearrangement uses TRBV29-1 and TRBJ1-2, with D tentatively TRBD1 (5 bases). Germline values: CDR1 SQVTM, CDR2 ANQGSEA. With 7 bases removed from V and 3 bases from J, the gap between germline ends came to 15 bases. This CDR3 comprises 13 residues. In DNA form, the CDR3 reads TGCAGCGAGGTTGGAGGGGCGGACTATGGCTACACCTTC. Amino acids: CSEVGGADYGYTF.

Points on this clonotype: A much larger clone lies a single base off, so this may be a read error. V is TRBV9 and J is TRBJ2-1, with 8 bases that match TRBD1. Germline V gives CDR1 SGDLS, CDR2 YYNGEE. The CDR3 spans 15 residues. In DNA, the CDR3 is TGTGCCAGCAGCTTTCAAGGACAGGGAGTAAATGGGCAGTTCTTC. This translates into CASSFQGQGVNGQFF.

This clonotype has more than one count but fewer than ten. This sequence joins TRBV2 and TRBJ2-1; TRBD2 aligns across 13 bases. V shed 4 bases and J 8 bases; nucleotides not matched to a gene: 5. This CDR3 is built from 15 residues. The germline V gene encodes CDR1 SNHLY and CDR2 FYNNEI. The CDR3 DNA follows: TGTGCCAGCAGTGTCCGGACTAGCGGGAGAGATGAGCAGTTCTTC. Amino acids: CASSVRTSGRDEQFF.

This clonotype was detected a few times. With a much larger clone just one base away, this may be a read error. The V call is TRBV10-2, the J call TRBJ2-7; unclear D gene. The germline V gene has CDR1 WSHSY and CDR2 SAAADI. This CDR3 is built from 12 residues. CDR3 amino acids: CASWDRSYERYF. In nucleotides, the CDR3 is TGCGCCAGCTGGGATCGCTCCTACGAGCGGTACTTC.

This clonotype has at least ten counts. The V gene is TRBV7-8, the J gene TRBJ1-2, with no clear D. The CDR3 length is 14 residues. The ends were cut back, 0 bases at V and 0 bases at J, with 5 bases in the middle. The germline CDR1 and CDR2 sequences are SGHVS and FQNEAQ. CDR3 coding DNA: TGTGCCAGCAGCTTAGCAGCGGCTAACTATGGCTACACCTTC. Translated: CASSLAAANYGYTF.

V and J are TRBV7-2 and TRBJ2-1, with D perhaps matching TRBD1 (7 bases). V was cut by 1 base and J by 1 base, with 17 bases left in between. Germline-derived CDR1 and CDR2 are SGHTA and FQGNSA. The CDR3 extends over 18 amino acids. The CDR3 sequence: CASSLGGSTGRSYNEQFF. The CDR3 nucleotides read TGTGCCAGCAGCTTAGGGGGATCGACAGGGAGGTCCTACAATGAGCAGTTCTTC. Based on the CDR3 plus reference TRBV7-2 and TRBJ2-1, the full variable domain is GAGVSQSPSNKVTEKGKDVELRCDPISGHTALYWYRQSLGQGLEFLIYFQGNSAPDKSGLPSDRFSAERTGGSVSTLTIQRTQQEDSAVYLCASSLGGSTGRSYNEQFFGPGTRLTVL.

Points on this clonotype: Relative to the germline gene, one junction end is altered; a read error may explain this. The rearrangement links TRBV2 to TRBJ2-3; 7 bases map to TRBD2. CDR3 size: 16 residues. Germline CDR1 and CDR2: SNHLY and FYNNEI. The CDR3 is CASRITSARATDTRYF. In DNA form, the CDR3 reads TGTGCCAGCAGGATAACTAGCGCACGTGCCACAGATACGCGGTATTTT.

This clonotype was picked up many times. The CDR3 DNA follows: TGTGCCACCAGGGTAGACAGGGGAACCAATCAGCCCCAGCATTTT. This codes for CATRVDRGTNQPQHF. The chain links TRBV15 to TRBJ1-5; TRBD1 matches 8 bases. V was pared by 6 bases and J by 3 bases, with 7 bases of the junction left unmatched. The germline CDR1 and CDR2 sequences are LNHNV and YYDKDF (reference sequence). The CDR3 is 15 residues long. The complete variable domain, with remaining parts taken from reference TRBV15 and TRBJ1-5, reads DAMVIQNPRYQVTQFGKPVTLSCSQTLNHNVMYWYQQKSSQAPKLLFHYYDKDFNNEADTPDNFQSRRPNTSFCFLDIRSPGLGDTAMYLCATRVDRGTNQPQHFGDGTRLSIL.